This TCR beta chain originates from a study of T cell changes during pregnancy in multiple sclerosis. Clones were sequenced by immunoSEQ multiplex PCR, and TCRdb holds only the in-frame ones, with some missing. The table lists fewer than 85,000 clones, about 94% of them singletons. V lost 1 base to trimming and J lost 0 bases, with 7 bases between them. The germline V gene encodes CDR1 LNHNV and CDR2 YYDKDF (reference sequence). The CDR3 totals 14 residues. The source of this sequence is a female donor in good health, enrolled as a control in a pregnancy study. The chain joins TRBV15 to TRBJ2-7; D is possibly TRBD2 (5 bases). Sample: peripheral blood, taken in the first trimester of pregnancy. CDR3 loop: CATSRGEGSYEQYF. For the CDR3, the DNA is TGTGCCACCAGCAGAGGAGAGGGCTCCTACGAGCAGTACTTC.